This TCR beta chain was recorded in a study of identical twins. Study results and caveats: In monozygotic twins, models underestimated the sharing of out-of-frame TCR alpha.

TCRdb re-derived calls from the 5' RACE reads in MiXCR, one entry per CDR3 protein. The data hold 450,000 or so distinct CDR3 sequences, with approximately 24% observed a single time. On this clonotype itself: Its antigen is undetermined.

The CDR3 covers 15 residues. Germline V gives CDR1 WSHSY, CDR2 SAAADI. V shed 3 bases and J shed 5 bases, with 14 bases lying between them. The same sample was also studied in work on T cells expressing NK-cell markers. That work adds: CD3+CD56+NKG2C+, CD3+CD56+NKG2C- and CD3+CD56-NKG2C+ T cells, once sorted, supplied the TCR beta repertoires. HCMV seropositivity characterized seven of the eight sequenced donors, and seronegativity one. Several experiments confined sorting to alpha-beta TCR T cells with an anti-gamma-delta TCR antibody.

This clonotype was sampled from a woman aged 18-30 years in good health. Sequencing input: CD4+ T cells sorted from blood. The chain combines TRBV10-2 with TRBJ2-1, with D possibly TRBD2 on 6 matching bases. The CDR3 sequence: CASSDPGDGHNEQFF. The DNA for the CDR3 is TGCGCCAGCAGTGACCCGGGAGACGGGCACAATGAGCAGTTCTTC.